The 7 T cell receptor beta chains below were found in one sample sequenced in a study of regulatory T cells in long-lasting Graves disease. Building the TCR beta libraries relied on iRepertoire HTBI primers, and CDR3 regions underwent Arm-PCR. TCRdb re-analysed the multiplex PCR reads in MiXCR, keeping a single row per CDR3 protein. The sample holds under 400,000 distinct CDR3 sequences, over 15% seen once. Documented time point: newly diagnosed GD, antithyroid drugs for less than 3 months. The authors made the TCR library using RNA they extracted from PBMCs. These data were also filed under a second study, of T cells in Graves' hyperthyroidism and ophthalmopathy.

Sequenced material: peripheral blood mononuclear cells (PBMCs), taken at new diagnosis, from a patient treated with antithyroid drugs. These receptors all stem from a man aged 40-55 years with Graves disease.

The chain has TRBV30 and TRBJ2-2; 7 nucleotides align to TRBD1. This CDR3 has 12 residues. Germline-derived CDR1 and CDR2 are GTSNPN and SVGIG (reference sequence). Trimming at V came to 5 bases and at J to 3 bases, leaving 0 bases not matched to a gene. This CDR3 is CAWQGDTGELFF. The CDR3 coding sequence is TGTGCCTGGCAGGGGGACACCGGGGAGCTGTTTTTT.

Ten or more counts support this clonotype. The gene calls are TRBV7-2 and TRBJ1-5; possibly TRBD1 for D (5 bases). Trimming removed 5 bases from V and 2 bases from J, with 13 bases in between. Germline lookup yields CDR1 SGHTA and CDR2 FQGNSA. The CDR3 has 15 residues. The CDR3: CASSEGVAGNQPQHF. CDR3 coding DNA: TGTGCCAGCAGCGAAGGGGTAGCGGGCAATCAGCCCCAGCATTTT.

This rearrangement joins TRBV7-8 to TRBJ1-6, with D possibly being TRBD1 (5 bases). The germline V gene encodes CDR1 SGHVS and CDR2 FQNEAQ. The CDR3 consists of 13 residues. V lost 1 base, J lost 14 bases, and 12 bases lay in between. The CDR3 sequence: CASSLDGTKALHF. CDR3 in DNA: TGTGCCAGCAGCTTAGATGGGACGAAGGCCCTCCACTTT.

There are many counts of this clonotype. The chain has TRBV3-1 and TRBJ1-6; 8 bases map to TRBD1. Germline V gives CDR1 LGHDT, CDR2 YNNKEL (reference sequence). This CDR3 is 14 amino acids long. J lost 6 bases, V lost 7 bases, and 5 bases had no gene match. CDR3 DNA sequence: TGTGCCAGCACGACAGGGGCTCTTAATTCACCCCTCCACTTT. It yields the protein CASTTGALNSPLHF.

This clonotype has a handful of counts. The CDR3 bases are TGTGCCAGCAGCTTAAGGACAGGGGGGTTTTCACCCCTCCACTTT. It specifies CASSLRTGGFSPLHF. This chain uses TRBV7-2 with TRBJ1-6, with 10 bases fitting TRBD1. V lost 2 bases and J lost 9; bases outside the gene matches: 4. CDR1 SGHTA and CDR2 FQGNSA come from the germline V gene. The CDR3 extends over 15 amino acids.

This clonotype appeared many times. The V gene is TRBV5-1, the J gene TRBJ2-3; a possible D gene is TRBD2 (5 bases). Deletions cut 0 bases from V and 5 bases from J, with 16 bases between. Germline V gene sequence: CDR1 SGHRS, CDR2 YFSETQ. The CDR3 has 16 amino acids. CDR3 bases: TGCGCCAGCAGCTTGGTCCCGGACTTATCGGGAGATACGCAGTATTTT. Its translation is CASSLVPDLSGDTQYF.

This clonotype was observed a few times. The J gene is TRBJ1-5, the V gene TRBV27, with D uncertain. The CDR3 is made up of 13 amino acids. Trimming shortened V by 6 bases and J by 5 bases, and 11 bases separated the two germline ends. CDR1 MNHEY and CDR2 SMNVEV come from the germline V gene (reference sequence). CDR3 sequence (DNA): TGTGCCAGCAGACCAGCAACCTATCAGCCCCAGCATTTT. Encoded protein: CASRPATYQPQHF.